The 20 T cell receptor beta chains reported below all come from one sample, sequenced in a study of cytomegalovirus exposure and HLA in healthy donors. Assay: immunoSEQ multiplex PCR; the TCRdb copy retains only in-frame clones and omits some. This table has about 150,000 clones, around 89% appearing once. The specimen was PBMCs. These TCRs come from a woman aged 25 to 39 in good health and CMV-seropositive.

The genes are TRBV6-6 and TRBJ2-7, with D unresolved. CDR3 length equals 12 residues. V lost 5 bases to trimming and J lost 6 bases, with 11 bases between them. Germline lookup yields CDR1 MNHNY and CDR2 SVGAGI (reference sequence). DNA of the CDR3: TGTGCCAGCAGTGGCTCCGGAGTCGAGCAGTACTTC. Translating gives CASSGSGVEQYF.

This clone was recorded once. The chain recombines TRBV19 with TRBJ2-3, with a weak D call TRBD1 (6 bases). V was shortened by 10 bases and J by 6 bases, with 14 bases between the two germline ends. The CDR3 is 12 amino acids. Per the germline V gene, CDR1 is LNHDA and CDR2 is SQIVND (reference sequence). CDR3: CATGTNLDTQYF. The CDR3 DNA is TGTGCCACCGGGACAAACCTGGATACGCAGTATTTT.

The CDR3 region has the DNA TGTGCCAGCAGTCTCGGTGAGACCCAGTACTTC. Its translation is CASSLGETQYF. This sequence joins TRBV27 and TRBJ2-5, with D unclear. The V gene lost 5 bases and the J gene lost 5 bases, with 6 bases spanning the gap. The germline V gene encodes CDR1 MNHEY and CDR2 SMNVEV (reference sequence). CDR3 length: 11 amino acids.

This chain joins TRBV28 and TRBJ2-2, with D tentatively TRBD2 (5 bases). Germline CDR1 and CDR2: MDHEN and SYDVKM. V lost 6 bases to trimming and J lost 4 bases, with 18 bases between them. This CDR3 spans 16 amino acids. CDR3 DNA sequence: TGTGCCAGCAGCAAGTTTAGCGTGCGAGGCACCGGGGAGCTGTTTTTT. Encoded protein: CASSKFSVRGTGELFF.

The chain couples TRBV19 to TRBJ2-2; D gene uncertain. Per germline, CDR1 LNHDA and CDR2 SQIVND (reference sequence). V was clipped by 6 bases and J by 3 bases, with 11 bases between them. The CDR3 sequence is 14 residues long. The CDR3 DNA sequence: TGTGCCAGTAGGTCTCAGGCCTACACCGGGGAGCTGTTTTTT. This translates into CASRSQAYTGELFF.

V and J are TRBV28 and TRBJ1-4, with 7 bases fitting TRBD1. There are 15 residues in the CDR3. V gave up 2 bases and J gave up 7 bases; unmatched junction bases: 7. Germline lookup yields CDR1 MDHEN and CDR2 SYDVKM. This CDR3 reads CASSLADRDAEKLFF. In DNA form, the CDR3 reads TGTGCCAGCAGTTTAGCTGACAGGGATGCTGAAAAACTGTTTTTT.

V usage is TRBV5-8 and J usage is TRBJ2-4; the D is unclear. In germline, CDR1 is SGHTS, CDR2 YDEGEE. V was clipped by 1 base and J by 3 bases, with 5 bases between them. CDR3 size: 13 residues. The CDR3 region is CASSLYVKNIQYF. As DNA, the CDR3 is TGTGCCAGCAGCTTGTATGTCAAAAACATTCAGTACTTC.

This chain joins TRBV6-6 and TRBJ2-7; D possibly corresponds to TRBD1 (5 bases). With 3 bases removed from V and 2 bases from J, the gap between germline ends came to 8 bases. The CDR3 covers 13 residues. Germline V gene data show CDR1 as MNHNY and CDR2 as SVGAGI (reference sequence). The CDR3 coding sequence is TGTGCCAGCAGTTATGACAGAACCTACGAGCAGTACTTC. This sequence encodes CASSYDRTYEQYF.

V and J are TRBV5-6 and TRBJ2-2; unclear D gene. CDR1 is SGHDT and CDR2 is YYEEEE in the germline V gene. The CDR3 has 19 residues. Trimming took 1 base from V and 0 from J, leaving 19 bases between them. This CDR3 reads CASSLYGGGGPSNTGELFF. The CDR3, as DNA: TGTGCCAGCAGCTTGTATGGTGGTGGTGGGCCCTCGAACACCGGGGAGCTGTTTTTT.

The chain recombines TRBV10-1 with TRBJ2-5; D is possibly TRBD2 (5 bases). V lost 3 bases and J 3 bases, leaving 11 bases between the germline ends. The CDR3 is 14 residues long. Germline values: CDR1 WNHNN, CDR2 SYGVQD (reference sequence). CDR3 nucleotides: TGCGCCAGCAGTGAAGGCCTAGCCGAAGAGACCCAGTACTTC. Protein product: CASSEGLAEETQYF.

This chain joins TRBV15 and TRBJ2-3; TRBD2 aligns across 11 bases. The trim removed 4 bases at V and 3 bases at J, leaving 9 bases unmatched. CDR3 length equals 17 residues. Germline CDR1 reads LNHNV; CDR2 reads YYDKDF (reference sequence). CDR3 residues: CATSTALAGGGTDTQYF. The CDR3 DNA is TGTGCCACCAGCACCGCCCTAGCGGGAGGAGGGACAGATACGCAGTATTTT.

The gene calls are TRBV2 and TRBJ1-4; weak D call: TRBD1 (6 bases). The CDR3 totals 13 residues. With 5 bases removed from V and 4 bases from J, the gap between germline ends came to 8 bases. CDR1 is SNHLY, CDR2 FYNNEI, per germline. The CDR3 sequence is CASSRQVNEKLFF. As DNA, the CDR3 is TGTGCCAGCAGTAGACAGGTTAATGAAAAACTGTTTTTT.

The chain employs TRBV7-9 and TRBJ2-7; no firm D call. V lost 1 base and J lost 2, with 3 bases in between. The germline CDR1 and CDR2 sequences are SEHNR and FQNEAQ (reference sequence). The CDR3 has 12 residues. The DNA of the CDR3 is TGTGCCAGCAGCTTAGGAGCCTACGAGCAGTACTTC. Protein: CASSLGAYEQYF.

CDR3 sequence reads: CASSLRAYEKLFF. DNA of the CDR3: TGTGCCAGCAGCTTGAGGGCCTACGAAAAACTGTTTTTT. The chain carries TRBV11-2 and TRBJ1-4; no reliable D call. The CDR3 has 13 residues. Trimming stripped 3 bases from V and 8 bases from J, with 10 bases between. CDR1 and CDR2 (germline): SGHAT, FQNNGV.

With respect to this clone: Its ends do not fully match the called genes, so a read error is possible. The chain joins TRBV7-7 to TRBJ2-5; 8 bases are shared with TRBD1. Germline loops: CDR1 SSHAT, CDR2 FNYEAQ (reference sequence). This CDR3 spans 15 amino acids. In DNA form, the CDR3 reads TGTGCTAGCAGCCTAGTTGGGACAGGACAAGAGACCCAGTACTTC. Translation: CASSLVGTGQETQYF.

This chain joins TRBV5-6 and TRBJ2-7, with D perhaps TRBD2 (5 bases). The CDR3 loop spans 17 amino acids. Germline-derived CDR1 and CDR2 are SGHDT and YYEEEE. Trimming cost V 0 bases and J 1 base, with 17 bases left between them. The CDR3 DNA is TGTGCCAGCAGCTTGGCCGAGGAGTGGGAGAAGTCCTACGAGCAGTACTTC. Its protein is CASSLAEEWEKSYEQYF.

The CDR3 reads CASSPTPHGNEQFF. DNA of the CDR3: TGTGCCAGCAGTCCCACCCCACATGGCAATGAGCAGTTCTTC. J is TRBJ2-1 and V is TRBV28; D is ambiguous. Germline CDR1 MDHEN, CDR2 SYDVKM. The CDR3 contains 14 residues. V gave up 5 bases and J gave up 6 bases, with 14 bases separating them. Supplemented by reference TRBV28 and TRBJ2-1, the full variable domain reads DVKVTQSSRYLVKRTGEKVFLECVQDMDHENMFWYRQDPGLGLRLIYFSYDVKMKEKGDIPEGYSVSREKKERFSLILESASTNQTSMYLCASSPTPHGNEQFFGPGTRLTVL.

The chain carries TRBV7-8 and TRBJ2-5; 8 bases match TRBD2. The trim removed 2 bases at V and 5 bases at J, leaving 7 bases unmatched. Germline assignment: CDR1 SGHVS and CDR2 FQNEAQ. There are 15 residues in the CDR3. As DNA, the CDR3 is TGTGCCAGCAGCTTAATGGCGGGAGGACGGGAGACCCAGTACTTC. This sequence encodes CASSLMAGGRETQYF. Using reference TRBV7-8 and TRBJ2-5 for the parts outside the CDR3, the full variable domain is GAGVSQSPRYKVAKRGQDVALRCDPISGHVSLFWYQQALGQGPEFLTYFQNEAQLDKSGLPSDRFFAERPEGSVSTLKIQRTQQEDSAVYLCASSLMAGGRETQYFGPGTRLLVL.

The rearrangement uses TRBV7-9 and TRBJ2-1, with 7 bases that match TRBD2. CDR1 is SEHNR and CDR2 is FQNEAQ in the germline V gene (reference sequence). After removal of 3 bases from V and 7 bases from J, the junction contained 12 bases not matched to a gene. The CDR3 contains 16 residues. The CDR3 region is CASSLGAGRGANEQFF. The CDR3 DNA follows: TGTGCCAGCAGCTTGGGTGCAGGGAGGGGTGCAAATGAGCAGTTCTTC.

The chain couples TRBV9 to TRBJ2-1, with 12 bases that match TRBD1. The CDR3 covers 16 residues. Unmatched junction bases numbered 5, after V lost 0 bases and J lost 7 bases. The germline V gene has CDR1 SGDLS and CDR2 YYNGEE. The chain's CDR3 is CASSVVGQGALNEQFF. The CDR3 region has the DNA TGTGCCAGCAGCGTAGTGGGACAGGGGGCCTTAAATGAGCAGTTCTTC.